One and the same sample provided the 10 T cell receptor beta chains below, sequenced in a study of T-cell memory formation after mild COVID-19. TCRdb re-derived calls from the 5' RACE reads in MiXCR, one entry per CDR3 protein. This sample has roughly 610,000 distinct CDR3 sequences, with about 18% found just once. Sequenced material: PBMCs or a T cell subset sorted from them (not recorded which). The receptors here all came from an adult woman who had mild COVID-19 (a few samples of this study predate the infection). Cell type and time point are not known.

This clonotype was counted only a few times. This rearrangement joins TRBV30 to TRBJ1-2; a weak D match, TRBD1 (5 bases). The CDR3 contains 13 residues. Trimming left V 1 base short and J 4 bases short, with 10 bases between. Germline V lookup: CDR1 GTSNPN, CDR2 SVGIG (reference sequence). As DNA, the CDR3 is TGTGCCTGGAGTGACCTGGGGGGCTATGGCTACACCTTC. This translates into CAWSDLGGYGYTF.

This clonotype turned up a few times. The V gene is TRBV5-4, the J gene TRBJ2-5; D is perhaps TRBD1 or TRBD2 (5 bases each). The CDR3 contains 15 residues. V lost 4 bases and J 4 bases, leaving 17 bases between the germline ends. Germline lookup yields CDR1 SGHNT and CDR2 YYREEE (reference sequence). The CDR3 is CASSPQGYEGETQYF. As DNA, the CDR3 is TGTGCCAGCAGCCCTCAGGGCTATGAGGGAGAGACCCAGTACTTC.

This clonotype was observed a few times. This sequence joins TRBV18 and TRBJ2-1, with 9 bases identical to TRBD2. From germline, CDR1 is KGHSH and CDR2 LQKENI. The CDR3 length is 15 residues. V gave up 4 bases and J gave up 7 bases; unmatched junction bases: 8. In DNA, the CDR3 is TGTGCCAGCTCACAATGGCGGGGGGGCCGGAATGAGCAGTTCTTC. Protein sequence: CASSQWRGGRNEQFF.

The chain uses TRBV5-1 and TRBJ2-4; D unresolved. Germline values: CDR1 SGHRS, CDR2 YFSETQ. This CDR3 spans 15 amino acids. The V end was cut by 0 bases, the J end by 0 bases, with 7 bases between. CDR3 region: CASSLGSIAKNIQYF. The CDR3 coding sequence is TGCGCCAGCAGCTTGGGGAGTATAGCCAAAAACATTCAGTACTTC.

This clonotype was counted a few times. The rearrangement joins TRBV5-1 to TRBJ2-1; the match to TRBD1 covers 8 bases. J was trimmed by 3 bases and V by 3 bases; bases with no gene match: 14. Germline V gene data show CDR1 as SGHRS and CDR2 as YFSETQ. This CDR3 region has 18 residues. CDR3 sequence: CASSSTYQGAGIYNEQFF. The DNA for the CDR3 is TGCGCCAGCAGCTCGACATACCAGGGGGCGGGTATCTACAATGAGCAGTTCTTC.

This clonotype was found a few times. The rearrangement uses TRBV6-2 or TRBV6-3 and TRBJ2-2; TRBD2 agrees at 9 bases. This CDR3 has 16 amino acids. The germline V gene encodes CDR1 MNHEY and CDR2 SVGEGT. The V and J ends lost 7 bases and 5 bases, in that order; junction bases with no gene match: 11. This chain's CDR3 is CASTLIGTSITGELFF. CDR3 DNA: TGTGCCAGCACTCTTATTGGGACTAGCATTACCGGGGAGCTGTTTTTT.

In DNA form, the CDR3 reads TGTGCCACCAGCAGAGATTCAGGGAATGGCTACACCTTC. Protein: CATSRDSGNGYTF. This chain links TRBV15 with TRBJ1-2; maybe TRBD1 (5 bases). CDR3 length: 13 amino acids. Germline V gene lookup returns CDR1 LNHNV and CDR2 YYDKDF (reference sequence). With 0 bases removed from V and 6 bases from J, the gap between germline ends came to 8 bases.

This clonotype has more than one count but fewer than ten. The rearrangement joins TRBV24-1 to TRBJ2-3; the D gene could be TRBD1 or TRBD2 (5 bases each). CDR1 is KGHDR, CDR2 SFDVKD, per germline. V dropped 7 bases and J dropped 2 bases, with 12 bases sitting between them. This CDR3 has 14 residues. In nucleotides, the CDR3 is TGTGCCACCAGGGTTGGGGGAGACACAGATACGCAGTATTTT. This encodes CATRVGGDTDTQYF.

The gene calls are TRBV18 and TRBJ2-7; 10 positions agree with TRBD1. CDR1 and CDR2 (germline): KGHSH, LQKENI. J gave up 3 bases and V 2 bases, and 7 bases lay outside the gene matches. The CDR3 extends over 16 amino acids. CDR3 in DNA: TGTGCCAGCTCACCAAATTGGGGACAGGGGTTCTACGAGCAGTACTTC. Its protein is CASSPNWGQGFYEQYF. The full variable domain, rest sourced from reference TRBV18 and TRBJ2-7, is NAGVMQNPRHLVRRRGQEARLRCSPMKGHSHVYWYRQLPEEGLKFMVYLQKENIIDESGMPKERFSAEFPKEGPSILRIQQVVRGDSAAYFCASSPNWGQGFYEQYFGPGTRLTVT.

The chain recombines TRBV12-3 or TRBV12-4 with TRBJ1-1, with a tentative D call TRBD1 (6 bases). This CDR3 is built from 15 residues. V was pared by 5 bases and J by 6 bases, with 19 bases between. The CDR3: CASSRRASGVAEAFF. In nucleotides, the CDR3 is TGTGCCAGCAGTCGAAGGGCTTCAGGGGTCGCTGAAGCTTTCTTT.